The 19 T cell receptor beta chains presented below share a single source sample, sequenced in a study of blood T cell repertoires in COVID-19. Method: immunoSEQ multiplex PCR; TCRdb's copy keeps in-frame clones and lacks some. The sample lists some 170,000 clones; 65% to 85% were seen once. The specimen sequenced was peripheral blood. These receptors all come from an elderly woman with active or convalescent COVID-19.

This clone came up a few times. V and J are TRBV6-2 or TRBV6-3 and TRBJ1-2; tentatively, D is TRBD1 (6 bases). The CDR3 runs 14 residues. V lost 5 bases and J lost 8, with 18 bases in between. Germline V lookup: CDR1 MNHEY, CDR2 SVGEGT. Here the CDR3 reads CASSKPGQETGYTF. In DNA form, the CDR3 reads TGTGCCAGCAGTAAACCGGGACAAGAGACCGGCTACACCTTC.

For the CDR3, the DNA is TGTGCCACCAGCAGACCTACTAGGTCGAACACCGGGGAGCTGTTTTTT. As protein: CATSRPTRSNTGELFF. This chain joins TRBV15 and TRBJ2-2; D possibly corresponds to TRBD2 (5 bases). The CDR3 sequence is 16 residues long. V gave up 2 bases and J gave up 0 bases, with 10 bases separating them. Germline assignment: CDR1 LNHNV and CDR2 YYDKDF (reference sequence). Variable domain in full (rest from reference TRBV15 and TRBJ2-2): DAMVIQNPRYQVTQFGKPVTLSCSQTLNHNVMYWYQQKSSQAPKLLFHYYDKDFNNEADTPDNFQSRRPNTSFCFLDIRSPGLGDTAMYLCATSRPTRSNTGELFFGEGSRLTVL.

The chain couples TRBV27 to TRBJ2-1; D may be TRBD1 (6 bases). Germline V gene sequence: CDR1 MNHEY, CDR2 SMNVEV (reference sequence). Trimming stripped 1 base from V and 12 bases from J, with 19 bases between. The CDR3 totals 15 residues. CDR3 sequence reads: CASSLFGQPPERQFF. Here the CDR3 DNA reads TGTGCCAGCAGTTTATTTGGACAGCCGCCCGAGCGGCAGTTCTTC.

The chain uses TRBV7-2 and TRBJ1-4, with 8 bases fitting TRBD1. Trimming took 4 bases from V and 8 from J; bases not matched to a gene: 3. The V gene's germline CDR1 is SGHTA and CDR2 FQGNSA. The CDR3 extends over 13 amino acids. CDR3 DNA sequence: TGTGCCAGCAGCTCGGGACAGGAGGAAAAACTGTTTTTT. Residues: CASSSGQEEKLFF.

This clone has a handful of counts. The J gene is TRBJ1-1, the V gene TRBV28, with D uncertain. Trimming took 8 bases from V and 0 from J, leaving 19 bases between them. From germline, CDR1 is MDHEN and CDR2 SYDVKM. CDR3 length: 16 residues. CDR3 coding DNA: TGTGCCAGCGCAAGGAACAGTAAGAGTATGAACACTGAAGCTTTCTTT. Protein: CASARNSKSMNTEAFF.

To note about this clone: The junction differs from germline at one of its ends, possibly a read error. The CDR3 spells CASSFDPEDAIF. DNA of the CDR3: TGTGCCAGCAGTTTTGACCCGGAGGACGCAATATTT. This chain joins TRBV12-3 or TRBV12-4 and TRBJ1-1; D not certain. CDR3 length: 12 amino acids.

The V and J genes are TRBV6-6 and TRBJ1-4; D perhaps matches TRBD1 (6 bases). Germline V gene sequence: CDR1 MNHNY, CDR2 SVGAGI (reference sequence). Trimming removed 6 bases at V and 8 bases at J, with 16 bases between. The CDR3 spans 14 residues. This CDR3 is CASSRGLSGEKLFF. CDR3 coding DNA: TGTGCCAGCAGCAGGGGTCTAAGTGGGGAAAAACTGTTTTTT.

CDR3 sequence (DNA): TGTGCCAGCAGCTTCCCCCCGGGACAGGCTCCCGGGGCCAACGTCCTGACTTTC. Residues: CASSFPPGQAPGANVLTF. The chain combines TRBV7-3 with TRBJ2-6; 8 bases align to TRBD1. Germline V lookup: CDR1 SGHTA, CDR2 FQGTGA. The CDR3 totals 18 residues. V was pared by 3 bases and J by 4 bases, with 11 bases of the junction left unmatched.

The chain is built from TRBV5-4 and TRBJ2-7; 9 bases are a match to TRBD1. Germline V CDR1 and CDR2: SGHNT, YYREEE (reference sequence). CDR3 length: 14 amino acids. V gave up 4 bases and J gave up 7 bases; unmatched junction bases: 9. This CDR3 reads CASSRGAGTGEQYF. The CDR3 coding sequence is TGTGCCAGCAGCCGCGGGGCAGGGACAGGGGAGCAGTACTTC.

The chain is built from TRBV29-1 and TRBJ1-1; TRBD1 might be the D (6 bases). This CDR3 has 14 residues. V was shortened by 3 bases and J by 0 bases, with 11 bases between the two germline ends. Looked up from germline, CDR1 is SQVTM and CDR2 is ANQGSEA. This CDR3 is CSVDPEGVNTEAFF. The CDR3 nucleotides are TGCAGCGTTGACCCAGAGGGGGTGAACACTGAAGCTTTCTTT.

CDR3 sequence reads: CASRGAGANVLTF. The CDR3 coding sequence is TGTGCCAGCAGGGGAGCTGGGGCCAACGTCCTGACTTTC. V gene TRBV9 combines with J gene TRBJ2-6; maybe TRBD2 (5 bases). The germline V gene has CDR1 SGDLS and CDR2 YYNGEE. V was clipped by 5 bases and J by 2 bases, with 5 bases between them. This CDR3 has 13 amino acids.

J is TRBJ2-3 and V is TRBV27, with a weak D call TRBD1 (6 bases). V shed 4 bases and J shed 0 bases, with 14 bases lying between them. The CDR3 consists of 16 residues. Germline CDR1 and CDR2: MNHEY and SMNVEV (reference sequence). The CDR3 DNA is TGTGCCAGCAGTTCCAGGGGATTTGGGAGCACAGATACGCAGTATTTT. This gives the protein CASSSRGFGSTDTQYF.

The chain carries TRBV28 and TRBJ1-4; a possible D gene is TRBD1 (5 bases). In germline, CDR1 is MDHEN, CDR2 SYDVKM. The CDR3 consists of 18 residues. The V end lost 1 base, the J end lost 3 bases, and 18 bases lay between the germline ends. The CDR3 is CASSLLSRSGEANEKLFF. CDR3 DNA sequence: TGTGCCAGCAGTTTATTGTCAAGGTCGGGGGAGGCTAATGAAAAACTGTTTTTT.

The V gene is TRBV7-2, the J gene TRBJ1-4, with D tentatively TRBD1 (5 bases). Germline V gene lookup returns CDR1 SGHTA and CDR2 FQGNSA. V lost 2 bases, J lost 5 bases, and 12 bases lay in between. The CDR3 has 15 amino acids. CDR3 sequence: CASSLFDSLNEKLFF. The CDR3 DNA sequence: TGTGCCAGCAGCTTATTTGACAGCCTAAATGAAAAACTGTTTTTT.

The chain recombines TRBV7-9 with TRBJ1-2; D might be TRBD1 (6 bases). The V end lost 6 bases, the J end lost 1 base, and 9 bases lay between the germline ends. The CDR3 loop spans 13 amino acids. Germline CDR1 is SEHNR and CDR2 is FQNEAQ (reference sequence). DNA of the CDR3: TGTGCCAGCAGTAGGGACATTAACTATGGCTACACCTTC. Its translation is CASSRDINYGYTF.

The rearrangement uses TRBV4-3 and TRBJ2-7; no clear D gene. Trimming pared 2 bases from V and 4 bases from J, leaving 9 bases between. Per germline, CDR1 LGHNA and CDR2 YSLEER. The length of the CDR3 is 13 residues. DNA of the CDR3: TGCGCCAGCAGCCAAACTCCTATGTACGAGCAGTACTTC. This sequence encodes CASSQTPMYEQYF.

The rearrangement links TRBV13 to TRBJ1-2; the D gene is possibly TRBD1 (5 bases). The CDR3 spans 14 residues. Trimming took 5 bases from V and 6 from J, leaving 16 bases between them. Germline V gives CDR1 PRHDT, CDR2 FYEKMQ (reference sequence). The DNA of the CDR3 is TGTGCCAGCAGCCGGACGCCGGGAGGGGATGGCTACACCTTC. The encoded protein is CASSRTPGGDGYTF.

The chain recombines TRBV9 with TRBJ2-3, with 14 bases identical to TRBD2. The ends lost 3 bases at V and 0 bases at J; junction bases unmatched: 9. This CDR3 is 19 amino acids long. CDR1 is SGDLS, CDR2 YYNGEE, per germline. The CDR3 DNA is TGTGCCAGCAGCGCTGGGACTAGCGGGGGTGGCACTAGCACAGATACGCAGTATTTT. It is translated as CASSAGTSGGGTSTDTQYF.

V gene TRBV28 combines with J gene TRBJ2-1; 10 bases are shared with TRBD1. The CDR3 has 15 amino acids. CDR1 is MDHEN, CDR2 SYDVKM, per germline. J was trimmed by 4 bases and V by 5 bases; bases with no gene match: 5. CDR3 sequence reads: CASSPGTGDYNEQFF. CDR3 nucleotide sequence: TGTGCCAGCAGTCCCGGGACAGGGGATTACAATGAGCAGTTCTTC.